A selection of T cell receptor beta chains follows, all from one sample in a study of metastatic and nonmetastatic thyroid tumors. TCRdb re-called the PCR reads with MiXCR. In the table there are some 33,000 clones, about 15% of which are singletons. Sequenced input: blood. These receptors were obtained from a male donor with papillary thyroid cancer or a benign thyroid nodule (not recorded which). Some clones in this sample may be carry-over from other donors' samples. Each CDR3 is given with its conserved first and last residue. The order of the fields is V gene, D gene, clone size, J gene, CDR3 DNA, CDR3 protein. The D gene is left open where the match is weak. Rows give clone size only sometimes, using once, few, many, or a class for an expanded clone.

V gene: TRBV7-9
D gene: NA
clone size: NA
J gene: TRBJ1-4
CDR3 DNA: TGTGCCAGCAGCTTATCGGGAAGTCAAAAACTTTTTTTT
CDR3 protein: CASSLSGSQKLFF

V gene: TRBV7-2
D gene: NA
clone size: many
J gene: TRBJ1-1
CDR3 DNA: TGTGCCAGCAGCTTAGGGCCGCTGAACACTGAAGCTTTCTTT
CDR3 protein: CASSLGPLNTEAFF

V gene: TRBV6-5
D gene: NA
clone size: many
J gene: TRBJ2-5
CDR3 DNA: TGTGCCAGCAGTTACTCGAGAGGGACGGGAGAGACCCAGTACTTC
CDR3 protein: CASSYSRGTGETQYF

V gene: TRBV7-8
D gene: TRBD2
clone size: NA
J gene: TRBJ2-7
CDR3 DNA: TGTGCCAGCAGCTTAAGGGCGGGAGGGCCGTTGCACGAGCAGTACTTC
CDR3 protein: CASSLRAGGPLHEQYF

V gene: TRBV6-2/TRBV6-3
D gene: TRBD2
clone size: many
J gene: TRBJ2-3
CDR3 DNA: TGTGCCAGCGCGGGGGGGTGGGAGTCTGAAGATACGCAGTATTTT
CDR3 protein: CASAGGWESEDTQYF

V gene: TRBV12-3/TRBV12-4
D gene: NA
clone size: many
J gene: TRBJ2-2
CDR3 DNA: TGTGCCAGCAGCACCGGGGGGCTTTATACCGGGGAGCTGTTTTTT
CDR3 protein: CASSTGGLYTGELFF

V gene: TRBV18
D gene: NA
clone size: many
J gene: TRBJ2-2
CDR3 DNA: TGTGCCAGCTCACCCACTGGGCCCCGGGTCACCGGGGAGCTGTTTTTT
CDR3 protein: CASSPTGPRVTGELFF

V gene: TRBV6-1
D gene: TRBD2
clone size: few
J gene: TRBJ2-7
CDR3 DNA: TGTGCCAGTAATATAGCGGGGGGCGTCTCGTTGCAGTACTTC
CDR3 protein: CASNIAGGVSLQYF

V gene: TRBV28
D gene: NA
clone size: NA
J gene: TRBJ1-1
CDR3 DNA: TGTGCCAGTACCAGGAACACTGAAGCTTTCTTT
CDR3 protein: CASTRNTEAFF

V gene: TRBV15
D gene: NA
clone size: few
J gene: TRBJ2-2
CDR3 DNA: TGTGCCACCATAACAGGGTCTCCTCGGTCGAACACCGGGGAGCTGTTTTTT
CDR3 protein: CATITGSPRSNTGELFF

V gene: TRBV30
D gene: NA
clone size: NA
J gene: TRBJ1-2
CDR3 DNA: TGTGCCTGGAGTCGATCAGGGGCGGGGAACTATGGCTACACCTTC
CDR3 protein: CAWSRSGAGNYGYTF

V gene: TRBV7-3
D gene: NA
clone size: NA
J gene: TRBJ2-2
CDR3 DNA: TGTGCCAGCAGCTTGGCAGGGACCGGGGAGCTGTTTTTT
CDR3 protein: CASSLAGTGELFF

V gene: TRBV28
D gene: NA
clone size: many
J gene: TRBJ2-3
CDR3 DNA: TGTGCCAGCAGTTGGGGCCCCTCCACCCCCACAGATACGCAGTATTTT
CDR3 protein: CASSWGPSTPTDTQYF

V gene: TRBV11-2
D gene: TRBD2
clone size: many
J gene: TRBJ2-3
CDR3 DNA: TGTGCCAGCACTCTTGACGTGGCGGGAGGAGTGGATACGCAGTATTTT
CDR3 protein: CASTLDVAGGVDTQYF

V gene: TRBV19
D gene: NA
clone size: many
J gene: TRBJ1-5
CDR3 DNA: TGTGCCAGTAGTATGCCGGACACGGATAATCAGCCCCAGCATTTT
CDR3 protein: CASSMPDTDNQPQHF

V gene: TRBV2
D gene: NA
clone size: NA
J gene: TRBJ2-7
CDR3 DNA: TGTGCGAGCAGTGAAATTTCATACGAGCAGTACTTC
CDR3 protein: CASSEISYEQYF

V gene: TRBV5-1
D gene: TRBD2
clone size: many
J gene: TRBJ2-1
CDR3 DNA: TGCGCCAGCGGCGCCGGGGCTAGCGGGAGCAATGAGCAGTTCTTC
CDR3 protein: CASGAGASGSNEQFF

V gene: TRBV30
D gene: NA
clone size: many
J gene: TRBJ1-6
CDR3 DNA: TGTGCCTGGAGTCCCCGGGACAAGAATTCACCCCTCCACTTT
CDR3 protein: CAWSPRDKNSPLHF